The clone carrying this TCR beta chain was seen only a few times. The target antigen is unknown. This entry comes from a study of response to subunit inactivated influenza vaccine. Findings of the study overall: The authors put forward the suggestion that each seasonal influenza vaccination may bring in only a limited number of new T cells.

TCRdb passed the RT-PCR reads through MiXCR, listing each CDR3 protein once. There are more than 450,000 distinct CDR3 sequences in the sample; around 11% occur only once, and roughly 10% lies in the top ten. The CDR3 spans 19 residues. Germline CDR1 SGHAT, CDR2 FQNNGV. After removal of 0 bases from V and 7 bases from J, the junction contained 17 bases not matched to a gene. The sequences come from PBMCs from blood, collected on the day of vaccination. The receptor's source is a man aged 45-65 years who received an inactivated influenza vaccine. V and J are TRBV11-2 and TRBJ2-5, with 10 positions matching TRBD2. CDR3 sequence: CASSLDLGLAVHSEGTQYF. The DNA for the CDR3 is TGTGCCAGCAGCTTAGATCTCGGACTAGCGGTTCACTCTGAGGGGACCCAGTACTTC.